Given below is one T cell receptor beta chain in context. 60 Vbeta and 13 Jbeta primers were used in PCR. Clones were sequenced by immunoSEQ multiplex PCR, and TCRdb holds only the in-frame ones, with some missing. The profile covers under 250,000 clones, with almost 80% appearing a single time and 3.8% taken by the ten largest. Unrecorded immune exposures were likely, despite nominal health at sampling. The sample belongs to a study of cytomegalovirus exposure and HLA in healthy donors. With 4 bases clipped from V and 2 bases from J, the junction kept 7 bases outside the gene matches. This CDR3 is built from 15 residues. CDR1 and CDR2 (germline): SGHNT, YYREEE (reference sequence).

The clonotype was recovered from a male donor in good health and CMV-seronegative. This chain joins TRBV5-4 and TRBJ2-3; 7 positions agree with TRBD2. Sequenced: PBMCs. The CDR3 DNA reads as TGTGCCAGCAGCCTAAGGCGGGAGCCCACAGATACGCAGTATTTT. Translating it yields CASSLRREPTDTQYF. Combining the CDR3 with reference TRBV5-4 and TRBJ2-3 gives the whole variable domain ETGVTQSPTHLIKTRGQQVTLRCSSQSGHNTVSWYQQALGQGPQFIFQYYREEENGRGNFPPRFSGLQFPNYSSELNVNALELDDSALYLCASSLRREPTDTQYFGPGTRLTVL.